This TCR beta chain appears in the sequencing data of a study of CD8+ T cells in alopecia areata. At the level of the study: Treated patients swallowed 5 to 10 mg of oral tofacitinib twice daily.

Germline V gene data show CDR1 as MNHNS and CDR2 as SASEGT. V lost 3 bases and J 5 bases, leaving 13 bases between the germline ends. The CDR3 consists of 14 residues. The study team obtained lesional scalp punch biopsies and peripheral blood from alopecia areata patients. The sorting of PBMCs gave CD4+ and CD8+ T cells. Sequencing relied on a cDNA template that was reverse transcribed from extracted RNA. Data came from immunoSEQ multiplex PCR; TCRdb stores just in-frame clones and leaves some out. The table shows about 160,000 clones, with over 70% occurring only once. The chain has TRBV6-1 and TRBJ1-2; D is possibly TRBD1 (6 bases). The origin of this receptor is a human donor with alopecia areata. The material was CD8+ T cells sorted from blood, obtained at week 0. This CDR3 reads CASSEVGAHYGYTF. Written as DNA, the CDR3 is TGTGCCAGCAGTGAGGTGGGGGCGCATTATGGCTACACCTTC.